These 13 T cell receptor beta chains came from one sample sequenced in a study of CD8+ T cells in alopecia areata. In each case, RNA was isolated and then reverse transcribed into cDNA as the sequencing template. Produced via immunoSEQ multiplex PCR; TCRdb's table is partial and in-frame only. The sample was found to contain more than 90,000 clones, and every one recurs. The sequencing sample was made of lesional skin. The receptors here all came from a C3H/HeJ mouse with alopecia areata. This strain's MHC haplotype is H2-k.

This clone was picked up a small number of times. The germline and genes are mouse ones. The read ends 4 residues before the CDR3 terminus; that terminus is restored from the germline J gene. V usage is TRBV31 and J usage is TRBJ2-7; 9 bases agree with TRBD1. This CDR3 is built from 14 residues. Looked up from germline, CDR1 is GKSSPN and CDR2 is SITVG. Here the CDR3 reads CAWRDPGQGYEQYF. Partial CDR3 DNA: TGTGCCTGGAGGGATCCGGGACAGGGTTAT.

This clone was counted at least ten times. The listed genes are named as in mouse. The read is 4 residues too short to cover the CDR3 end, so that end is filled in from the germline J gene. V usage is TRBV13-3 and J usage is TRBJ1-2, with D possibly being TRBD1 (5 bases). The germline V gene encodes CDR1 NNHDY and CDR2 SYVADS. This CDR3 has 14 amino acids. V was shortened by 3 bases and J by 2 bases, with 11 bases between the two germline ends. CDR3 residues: CASSAERGNSDYTF. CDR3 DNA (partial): TGTGCCAGCAGTGCAGAGAGGGGTAACTCC.

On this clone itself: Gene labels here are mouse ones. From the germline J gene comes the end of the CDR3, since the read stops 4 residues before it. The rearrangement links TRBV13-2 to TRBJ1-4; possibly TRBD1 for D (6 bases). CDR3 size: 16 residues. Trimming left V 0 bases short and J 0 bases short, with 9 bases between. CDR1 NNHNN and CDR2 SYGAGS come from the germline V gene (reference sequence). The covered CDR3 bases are TGTGCCAGCGGTGATGGGACAGAAATTTCCAACGAA. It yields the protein CASGDGTEISNE. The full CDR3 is CASGDGTEISNERLFF.

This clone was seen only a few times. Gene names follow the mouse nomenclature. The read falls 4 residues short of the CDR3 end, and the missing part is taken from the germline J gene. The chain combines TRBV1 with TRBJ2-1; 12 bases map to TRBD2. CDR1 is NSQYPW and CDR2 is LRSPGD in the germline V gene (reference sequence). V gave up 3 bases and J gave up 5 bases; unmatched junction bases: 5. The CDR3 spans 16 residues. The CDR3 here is CTCSAGLGGKNAEQFF. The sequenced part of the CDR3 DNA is TGCACCTGCAGTGCGGGACTGGGGGGAAAGAATGCT.

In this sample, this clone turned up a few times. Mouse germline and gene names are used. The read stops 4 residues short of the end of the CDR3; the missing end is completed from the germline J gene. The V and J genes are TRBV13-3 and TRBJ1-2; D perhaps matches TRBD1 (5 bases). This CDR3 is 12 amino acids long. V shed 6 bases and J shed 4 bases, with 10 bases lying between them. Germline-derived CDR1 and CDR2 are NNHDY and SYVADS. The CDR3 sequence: CASTGTGSDYTF. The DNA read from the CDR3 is TGTGCCAGCACGGGGACTGGCTCC.

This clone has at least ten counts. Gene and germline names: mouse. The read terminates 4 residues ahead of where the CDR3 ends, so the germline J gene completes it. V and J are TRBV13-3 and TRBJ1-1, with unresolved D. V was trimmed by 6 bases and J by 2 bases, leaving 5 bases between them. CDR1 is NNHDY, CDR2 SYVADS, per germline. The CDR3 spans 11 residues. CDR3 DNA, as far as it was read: TGTGCCAGCAACAGTAACACA. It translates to CASNSNT. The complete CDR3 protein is CASNSNTEVFF.

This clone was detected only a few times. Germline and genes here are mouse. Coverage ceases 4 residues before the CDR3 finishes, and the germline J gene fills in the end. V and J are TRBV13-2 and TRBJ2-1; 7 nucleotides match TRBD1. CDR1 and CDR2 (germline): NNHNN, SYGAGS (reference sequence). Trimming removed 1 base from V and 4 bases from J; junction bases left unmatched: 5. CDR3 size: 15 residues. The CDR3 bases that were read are TGTGCCAGCGGTGATTACAGGGGTAGGTATGCT. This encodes CASGDYRGRYA. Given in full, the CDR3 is CASGDYRGRYAEQFF.

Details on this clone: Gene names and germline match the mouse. The CDR3 is CASSRDVGLYEQYF. The sequenced part of the CDR3 DNA is TGTGCTAGCAGTAGAGATGTGGGTCTTTAT. The genes are TRBV17 and TRBJ2-7, with no clear D. With the read ending 4 residues before the CDR3 end, the germline J gene is used to fill in that end. CDR1 is MNHDT and CDR2 is YYDKIL in the germline V gene. The length of the CDR3 is 14 residues.

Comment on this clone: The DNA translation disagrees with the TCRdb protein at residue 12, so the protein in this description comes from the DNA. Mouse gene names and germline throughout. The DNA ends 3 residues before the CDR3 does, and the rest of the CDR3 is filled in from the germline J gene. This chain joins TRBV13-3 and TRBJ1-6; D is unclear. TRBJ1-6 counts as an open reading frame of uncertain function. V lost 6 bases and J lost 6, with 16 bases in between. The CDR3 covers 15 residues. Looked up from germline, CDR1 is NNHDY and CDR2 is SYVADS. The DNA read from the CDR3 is TGTGCCAGCACCGGCCGGCCAGGAGGTAATTCGCCC. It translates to CASTGRPGGNSP. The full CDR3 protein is CASTGRPGGNSPLYF.

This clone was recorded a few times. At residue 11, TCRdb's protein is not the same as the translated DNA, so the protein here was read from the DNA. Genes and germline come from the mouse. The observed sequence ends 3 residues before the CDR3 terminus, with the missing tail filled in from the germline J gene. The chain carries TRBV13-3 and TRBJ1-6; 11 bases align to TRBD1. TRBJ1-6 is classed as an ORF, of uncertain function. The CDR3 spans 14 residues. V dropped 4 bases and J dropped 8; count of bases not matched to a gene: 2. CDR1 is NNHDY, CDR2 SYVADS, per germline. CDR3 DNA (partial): TGTGCCAGCAGTTGGGACAGGGGGTATTCGCCC. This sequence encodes CASSWDRGYSP. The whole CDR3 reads CASSWDRGYSPLYF.

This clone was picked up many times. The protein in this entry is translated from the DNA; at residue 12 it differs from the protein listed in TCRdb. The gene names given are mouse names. The chain's CDR3 is CASSPRGADNSPLYF. CDR3 bases read: TGTGCCAGCAGCCCCCGGGGGGCAGATAATTCGCCC. The J gene is TRBJ1-6, the V gene TRBV13-3, with D perhaps TRBD1 (6 bases). Read data end 3 residues before the CDR3 end; the end is taken from the germline J gene. TRBJ1-6 is recorded as an ORF, its role being uncertain. This CDR3 has 15 residues. Germline CDR1 is NNHDY and CDR2 is SYVADS. V lost 5 bases and J 5 bases, leaving 14 bases between the germline ends.

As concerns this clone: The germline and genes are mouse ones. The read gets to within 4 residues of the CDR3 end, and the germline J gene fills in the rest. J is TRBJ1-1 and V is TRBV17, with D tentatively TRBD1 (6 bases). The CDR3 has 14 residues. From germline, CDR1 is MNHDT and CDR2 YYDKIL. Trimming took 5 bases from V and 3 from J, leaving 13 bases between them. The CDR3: CASSPGGADTEVFF. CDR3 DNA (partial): TGTGCTAGCAGTCCGGGGGGCGCAGACACA.

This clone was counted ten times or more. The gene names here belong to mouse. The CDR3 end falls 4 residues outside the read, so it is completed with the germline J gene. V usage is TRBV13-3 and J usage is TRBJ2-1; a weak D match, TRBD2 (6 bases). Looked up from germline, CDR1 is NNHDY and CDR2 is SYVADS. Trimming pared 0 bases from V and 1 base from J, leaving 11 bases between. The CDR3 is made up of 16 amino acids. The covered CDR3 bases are TGTGCCAGCAGTGATGCTCACTGGGCAAACTATGCT. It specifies CASSDAHWANYA. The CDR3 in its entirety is CASSDAHWANYAEQFF.